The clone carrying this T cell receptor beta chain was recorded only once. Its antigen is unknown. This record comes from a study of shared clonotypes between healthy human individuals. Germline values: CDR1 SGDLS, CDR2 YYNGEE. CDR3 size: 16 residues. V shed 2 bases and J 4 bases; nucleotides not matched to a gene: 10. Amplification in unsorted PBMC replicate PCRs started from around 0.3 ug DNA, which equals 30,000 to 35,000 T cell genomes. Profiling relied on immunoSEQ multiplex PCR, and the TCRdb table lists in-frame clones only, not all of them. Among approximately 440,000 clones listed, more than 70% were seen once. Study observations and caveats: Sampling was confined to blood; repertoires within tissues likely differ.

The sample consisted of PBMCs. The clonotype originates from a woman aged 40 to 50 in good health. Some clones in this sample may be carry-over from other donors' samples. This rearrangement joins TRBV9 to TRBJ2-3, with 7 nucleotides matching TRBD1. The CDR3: CASSVRQGQYPDTQYF. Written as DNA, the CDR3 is TGTGCCAGCAGCGTTCGACAGGGTCAGTATCCAGATACGCAGTATTTT.